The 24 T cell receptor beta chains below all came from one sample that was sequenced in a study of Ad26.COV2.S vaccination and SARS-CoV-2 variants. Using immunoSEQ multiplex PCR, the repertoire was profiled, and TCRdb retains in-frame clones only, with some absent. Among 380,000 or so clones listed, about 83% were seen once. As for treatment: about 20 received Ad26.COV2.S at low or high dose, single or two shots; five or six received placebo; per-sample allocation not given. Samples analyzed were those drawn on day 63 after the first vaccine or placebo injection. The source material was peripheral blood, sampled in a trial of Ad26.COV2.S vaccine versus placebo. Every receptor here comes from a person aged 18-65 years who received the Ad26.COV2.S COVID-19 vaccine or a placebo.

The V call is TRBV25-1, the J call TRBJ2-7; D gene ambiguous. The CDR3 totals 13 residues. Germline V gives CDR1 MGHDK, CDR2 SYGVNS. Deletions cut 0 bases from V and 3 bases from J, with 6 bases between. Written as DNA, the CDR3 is TGTGCCAGCAGTGAATATCAAAACTACGAGCAGTACTTC. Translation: CASSEYQNYEQYF.

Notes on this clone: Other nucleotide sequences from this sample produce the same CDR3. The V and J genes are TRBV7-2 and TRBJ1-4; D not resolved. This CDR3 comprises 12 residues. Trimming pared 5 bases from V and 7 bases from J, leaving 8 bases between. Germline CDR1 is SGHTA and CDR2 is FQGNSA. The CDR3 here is CASSPQGEKLFF. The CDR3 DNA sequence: TGTGCCAGCAGCCCCCAAGGTGAAAAACTGTTTTTT.

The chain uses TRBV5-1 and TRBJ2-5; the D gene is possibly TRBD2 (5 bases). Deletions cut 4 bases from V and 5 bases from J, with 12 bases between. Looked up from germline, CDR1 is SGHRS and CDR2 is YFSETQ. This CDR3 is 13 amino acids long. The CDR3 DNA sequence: TGCGCCAGCAGCGGAGGTTCTGGGGAGACCCAGTACTTC. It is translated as CASSGGSGETQYF.

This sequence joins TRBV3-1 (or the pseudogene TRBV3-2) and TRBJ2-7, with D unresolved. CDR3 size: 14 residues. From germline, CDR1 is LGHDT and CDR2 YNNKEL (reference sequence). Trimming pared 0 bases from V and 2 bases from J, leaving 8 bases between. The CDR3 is CASSQEAITYEQYF. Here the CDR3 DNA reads TGTGCCAGCAGCCAAGAGGCTATTACCTACGAGCAGTACTTC.

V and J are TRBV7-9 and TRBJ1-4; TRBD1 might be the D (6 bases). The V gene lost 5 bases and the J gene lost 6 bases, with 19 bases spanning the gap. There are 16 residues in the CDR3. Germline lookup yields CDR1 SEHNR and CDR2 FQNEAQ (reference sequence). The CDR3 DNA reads TGTGCCAGCAGCGCGAAAGAACAGGGAACCCATGAAAAACTGTTTTTT. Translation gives CASSAKEQGTHEKLFF. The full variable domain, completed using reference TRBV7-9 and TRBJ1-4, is DTGVSQNPRHKITKRGQNVTFRCDPISEHNRLYWYRQTLGQGPEFLTYFQNEAQLEKSRLLSDRFSAERPKGSFSTLEIQRTEQGDSAMYLCASSAKEQGTHEKLFFGSGTQLSVL.

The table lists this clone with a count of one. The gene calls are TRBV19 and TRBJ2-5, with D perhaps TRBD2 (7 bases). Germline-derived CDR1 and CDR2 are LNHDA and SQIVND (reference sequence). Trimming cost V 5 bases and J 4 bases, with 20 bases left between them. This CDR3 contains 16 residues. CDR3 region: CASSPTGAGARETQYF. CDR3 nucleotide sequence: TGTGCCAGTAGTCCTACGGGGGCGGGAGCCCGAGAGACCCAGTACTTC.

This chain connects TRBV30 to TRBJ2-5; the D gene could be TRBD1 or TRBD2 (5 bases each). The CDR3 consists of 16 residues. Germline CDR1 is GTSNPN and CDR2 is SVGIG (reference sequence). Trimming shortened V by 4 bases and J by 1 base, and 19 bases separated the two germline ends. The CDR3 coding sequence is TGTGCCTGGAACACCGGGACCCTTTCCCCCCAAGAGACCCAGTACTTC. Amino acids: CAWNTGTLSPQETQYF.

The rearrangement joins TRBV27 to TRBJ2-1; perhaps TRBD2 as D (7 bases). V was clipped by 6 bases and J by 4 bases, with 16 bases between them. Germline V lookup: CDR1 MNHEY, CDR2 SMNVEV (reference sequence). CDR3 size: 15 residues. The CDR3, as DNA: TGTGCCAGCAGGGATAGGGGGGGGCCATACAATGAGCAGTTCTTC. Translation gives CASRDRGGPYNEQFF.

The CDR3: CASSGLAPADTQYF. CDR3 sequence (DNA): TGTGCCAGCAGCGGACTAGCGCCGGCAGATACGCAGTATTTT. The chain carries TRBV6-5 and TRBJ2-3; 9 bases are shared with TRBD2. Germline V gene data show CDR1 as MNHEY and CDR2 as SVGAGI. This CDR3 spans 14 amino acids. Germline trimming cut 6 bases from V and 4 bases from J; bases unmatched to any gene: 5.

The CDR3 sequence: CASRLAGGKREQFF. CDR3 DNA sequence: TGTGCCAGCAGGCTAGCGGGAGGTAAGCGTGAGCAGTTCTTC. The chain joins TRBV5-5 to TRBJ2-1, with 11 bases matching TRBD2. With V trimmed by 5 bases and J by 9 bases, 7 bases remained unmatched. The length of the CDR3 is 14 residues. The germline V gene has CDR1 SGHKS and CDR2 YYEKEE (reference sequence). Looking up the rest from reference TRBV5-5 and TRBJ2-1 gives the full variable domain: DAGVTQSPTHLIKTRGQQVTLRCSPISGHKSVSWYQQVLGQGPQFIFQYYEKEERGRGNFPDRFSARQFPNYSSELNVNALLLGDSALYLCASRLAGGKREQFFGPGTRLTVL.

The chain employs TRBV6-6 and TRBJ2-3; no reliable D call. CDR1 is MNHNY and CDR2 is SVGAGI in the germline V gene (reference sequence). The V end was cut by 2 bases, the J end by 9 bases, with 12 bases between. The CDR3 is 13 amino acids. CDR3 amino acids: CASSYGVEVTQYF. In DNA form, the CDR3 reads TGTGCCAGCAGTTACGGAGTTGAGGTCACGCAGTATTTT.

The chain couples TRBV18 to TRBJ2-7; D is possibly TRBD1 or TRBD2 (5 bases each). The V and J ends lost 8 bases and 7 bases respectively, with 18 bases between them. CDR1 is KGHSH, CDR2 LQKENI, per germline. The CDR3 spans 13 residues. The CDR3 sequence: CASKGTSNREQYF. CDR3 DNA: TGTGCCAGCAAGGGGACGTCAAATCGGGAGCAGTACTTC. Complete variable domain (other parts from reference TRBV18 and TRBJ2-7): NAGVMQNPRHLVRRRGQEARLRCSPMKGHSHVYWYRQLPEEGLKFMVYLQKENIIDESGMPKERFSAEFPKEGPSILRIQQVVRGDSAAYFCASKGTSNREQYFGPGTRLTVT.

For the CDR3, the DNA is TGTGCCAGCAGCGTAGGGACAGCTTTTCTCGAGCAGTACTTC. As protein: CASSVGTAFLEQYF. The chain combines TRBV9 with TRBJ2-7; weak D call: TRBD1 (6 bases). Between the trimmed V and J ends, which lost 0 bases and 6 bases, there was a span of 13 bases. CDR1 and CDR2 from the germline V gene are SGDLS and YYNGEE. The CDR3 has 14 residues. Combining the CDR3 with reference TRBV9 and TRBJ2-7 gives the whole variable domain DSGVTQTPKHLITATGQRVTLRCSPRSGDLSVYWYQQSLDQGLQFLIQYYNGEERAKGNILERFSAQQFPDLHSELNLSSLELGDSALYFCASSVGTAFLEQYFGPGTRLTVT.

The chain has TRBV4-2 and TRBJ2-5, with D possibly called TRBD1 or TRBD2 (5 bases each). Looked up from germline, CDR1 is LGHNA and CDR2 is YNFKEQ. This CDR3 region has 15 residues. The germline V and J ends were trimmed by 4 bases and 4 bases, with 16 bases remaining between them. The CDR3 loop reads CASSPYRDGGETQYF. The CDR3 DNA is TGTGCCAGCAGCCCTTACCGGGACGGAGGAGAGACCCAGTACTTC.

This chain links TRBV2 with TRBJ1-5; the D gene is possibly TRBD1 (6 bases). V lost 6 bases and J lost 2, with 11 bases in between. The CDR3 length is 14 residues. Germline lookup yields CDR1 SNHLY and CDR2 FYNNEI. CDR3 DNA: TGTGCCAGCAGCCCGGGACACCGCAATCAGCCCCAGCATTTT. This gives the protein CASSPGHRNQPQHF. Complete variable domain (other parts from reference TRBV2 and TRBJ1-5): EPEVTQTPSHQVTQMGQEVILRCVPISNHLYFYWYRQILGQKVEFLVSFYNNEISEKSEIFDDQFSVERPDGSNFTLKIRSTKLEDSAMYFCASSPGHRNQPQHFGDGTRLSIL.

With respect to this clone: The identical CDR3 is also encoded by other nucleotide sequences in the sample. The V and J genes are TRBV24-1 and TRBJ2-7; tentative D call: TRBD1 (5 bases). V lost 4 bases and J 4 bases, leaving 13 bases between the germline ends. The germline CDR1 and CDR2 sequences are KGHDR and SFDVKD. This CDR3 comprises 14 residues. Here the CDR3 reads CATSDRRASYEQYF. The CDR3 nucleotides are TGTGCCACCAGTGACCGCAGGGCTTCGTACGAGCAGTACTTC.

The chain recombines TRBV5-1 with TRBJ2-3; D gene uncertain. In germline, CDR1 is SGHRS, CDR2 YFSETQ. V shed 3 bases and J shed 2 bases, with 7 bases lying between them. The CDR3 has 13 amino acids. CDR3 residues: CASSSYATDTQYF. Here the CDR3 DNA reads TGCGCCAGCAGCTCGTATGCCACAGATACGCAGTATTTT.

The CDR3 sequence: CATSPLGPSEQYF. The CDR3 DNA reads TGTGCCACCAGCCCGCTGGGGCCGTCCGAGCAGTACTTC. The chain joins TRBV15 to TRBJ2-7, with TRBD1 as a possible D gene (5 bases). The germline V gene has CDR1 LNHNV and CDR2 YYDKDF (reference sequence). Trimming cost V 5 bases and J 6 bases, with 14 bases left between them. This CDR3 spans 13 amino acids.

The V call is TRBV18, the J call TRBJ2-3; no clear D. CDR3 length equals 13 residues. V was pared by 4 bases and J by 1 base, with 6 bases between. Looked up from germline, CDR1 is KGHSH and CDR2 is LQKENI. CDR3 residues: CASSLPGTDTQYF. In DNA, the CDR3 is TGTGCCAGCTCACTTCCCGGCACAGATACGCAGTATTTT.

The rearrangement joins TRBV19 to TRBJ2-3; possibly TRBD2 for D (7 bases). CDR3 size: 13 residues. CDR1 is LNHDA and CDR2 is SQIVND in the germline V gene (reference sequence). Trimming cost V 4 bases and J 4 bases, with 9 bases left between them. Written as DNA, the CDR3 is TGTGCCAGTAGTACGGGGGGCCCAGATACGCAGTATTTT. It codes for CASSTGGPDTQYF.

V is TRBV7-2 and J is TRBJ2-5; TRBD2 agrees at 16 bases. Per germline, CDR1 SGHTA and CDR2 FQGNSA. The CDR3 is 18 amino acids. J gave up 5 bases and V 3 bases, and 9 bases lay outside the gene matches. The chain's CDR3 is CASSLGTSGGAIVETQYF. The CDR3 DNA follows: TGTGCCAGCAGCTTGGGGACTAGCGGGGGGGCTATAGTGGAGACCCAGTACTTC.

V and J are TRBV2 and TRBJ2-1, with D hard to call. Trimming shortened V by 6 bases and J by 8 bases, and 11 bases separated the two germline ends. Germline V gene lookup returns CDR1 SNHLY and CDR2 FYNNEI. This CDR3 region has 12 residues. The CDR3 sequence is CASSGWLDEQFF. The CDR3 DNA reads TGTGCCAGCAGCGGTTGGCTCGATGAGCAGTTCTTC.

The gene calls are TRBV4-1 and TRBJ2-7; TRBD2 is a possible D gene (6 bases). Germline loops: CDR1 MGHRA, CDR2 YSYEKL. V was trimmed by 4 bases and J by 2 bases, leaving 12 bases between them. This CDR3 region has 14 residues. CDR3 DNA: TGCGCCAGCAGCCTACGGGAGCCCCCCTACGAGCAGTACTTC. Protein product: CASSLREPPYEQYF.

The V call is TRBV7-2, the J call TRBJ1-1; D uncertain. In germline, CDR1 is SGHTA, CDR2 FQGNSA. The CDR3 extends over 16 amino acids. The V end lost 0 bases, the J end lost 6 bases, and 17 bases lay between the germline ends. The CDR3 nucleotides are TGTGCCAGCAGCTTAGCCTCCGCAATCGGGCGGGCTGAAGCTTTCTTT. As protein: CASSLASAIGRAEAFF.